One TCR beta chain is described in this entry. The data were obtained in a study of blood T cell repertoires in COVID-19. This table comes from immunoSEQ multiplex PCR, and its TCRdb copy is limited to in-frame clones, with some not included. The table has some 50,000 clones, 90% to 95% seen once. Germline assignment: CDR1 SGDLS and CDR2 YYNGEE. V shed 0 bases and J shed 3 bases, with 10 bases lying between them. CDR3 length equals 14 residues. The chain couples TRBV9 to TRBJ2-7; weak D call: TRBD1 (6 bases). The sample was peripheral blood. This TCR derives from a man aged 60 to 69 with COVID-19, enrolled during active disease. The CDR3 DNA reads TGTGCCAGCAGCGTAGACCAGGGGCACTACGAGCAGTACTTC. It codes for CASSVDQGHYEQYF.